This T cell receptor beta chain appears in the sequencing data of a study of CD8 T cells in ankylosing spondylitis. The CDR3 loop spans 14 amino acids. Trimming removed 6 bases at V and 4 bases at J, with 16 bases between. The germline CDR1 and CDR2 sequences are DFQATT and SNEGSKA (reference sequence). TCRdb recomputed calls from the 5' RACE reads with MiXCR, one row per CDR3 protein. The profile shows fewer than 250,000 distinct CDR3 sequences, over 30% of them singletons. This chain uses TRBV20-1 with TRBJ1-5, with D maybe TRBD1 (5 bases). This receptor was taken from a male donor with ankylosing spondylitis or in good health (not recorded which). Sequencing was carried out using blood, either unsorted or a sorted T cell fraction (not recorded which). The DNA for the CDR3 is TGCAGTGCCACGACACAGGTTCTAAATCAGCCCCAGCATTTT. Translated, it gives CSATTQVLNQPQHF.